The rows below give T cell receptor beta chains drawn from one sample of a study of blood T cell repertoires in COVID-19. Sequenced by immunoSEQ multiplex PCR; TCRdb stores in-frame clones only, minus some. The data show roughly 100,000 clones, 81% seen once. Sequencing was carried out using peripheral blood. These receptors were obtained from a man older than 75 with acute or convalescent COVID-19. Both conserved end residues are part of each CDR3.

V gene: TRBV10-3; CDR3 protein: CAISSGQGTNQPQHF
V gene: TRBV7-9; CDR3 protein: CASSPSGGDYGYTF
V gene: TRBV18; CDR3 protein: CASSPQGTGELFF
V gene: TRBV18; CDR3 protein: CASSPRDSRTYEQYF
V gene: TRBV10-2; CDR3 protein: CASATGKNSGANVLTF
V gene: TRBV9; CDR3 protein: CASSAPGAGNTIYF
V gene: TRBV24-1; CDR3 protein: CATSGWDRGRETQYF
V gene: TRBV6-6; CDR3 protein: CASSYRDRGLDQPQHF
V gene: TRBV18; CDR3 protein: CASSPPLLGDGRAGETQYF
V gene: TRBV19; CDR3 protein: CASSTSQGRNQPQHF
V gene: TRBV5-1; CDR3 protein: CASSLGQTSDTQYF
V gene: TRBV28; CDR3 protein: CASSPRLSSYNEQFF
V gene: TRBV4-1; CDR3 protein: CASSQGPGPVYEQYF
V gene: TRBV3-1/TRBV3-2; CDR3 protein: CASSQDPHFRGNEKLFF